The source of this TCR beta chain is a study of shared clonotypes between healthy human individuals. Several immunoSEQ 96-well plates shared each subset's DNA, each plate a replicate. TCRdb's copy holds only in-frame clones and misses some; the assay was immunoSEQ multiplex PCR. Among roughly 570,000 clones listed, 95% to 98% were seen once. Points from the study as a whole: What rarefaction showed was incomplete sorted-subset sequencing despite large depth.

The CDR3 contains 13 residues. Germline-derived CDR1 and CDR2 are SQVTM and ANQGSEA. V gave up 4 bases and J gave up 0 bases, with 9 bases separating them. The count of this clone is one. The target antigen is unknown. The naive CD8 population came from CD45RO-negative cells selected for CCR7, without terminally differentiated effector memory CD45RA+ cells. The sequence came from a man aged 25 to 40 in good health. Sequenced material: naive CD8+ T cells sorted from blood. The J gene is TRBJ1-1, the V gene TRBV29-1, with TRBD1 as a possible D gene (5 bases). The CDR3 bases are TGCAGCGTTGGTGACAGTATGAACACTGAAGCTTTCTTT. This gives the protein CSVGDSMNTEAFF.